This is a list of T cell receptor beta chains from one sample in a study of blood T cell repertoires in COVID-19. Sequenced by immunoSEQ multiplex PCR; TCRdb stores in-frame clones only, minus some. The sample lists fewer than 70,000 clones; 65% to 90% were seen once. Sequencing used peripheral blood. The receptors stem from a woman aged 55-70 years with acute or convalescent COVID-19. Each CDR3 is given with its conserved first and last residue. A D gene is named only where the DNA matches it firmly. A clone size is listed for some rows: how often the clone was seen (once, few, many), or a class if it is expanded.

CDR3: CASSLRAGGNNEQFF
DNA: TGTGCCAGCAGCTTGAGGGCAGGGGGTAACAATGAGCAGTTCTTC
length: 15
D: TRBD1
J: TRBJ2-1
size: .
V: TRBV5-8

CDR3: CAWSADRGNSPLHF
DNA: TGTGCCTGGAGTGCCGACAGGGGAAATTCACCCCTCCACTTT
length: 14
D: TRBD1
J: TRBJ1-6
size: .
V: TRBV30

CDR3: CASSGQGGNQPQHF
DNA: TGTGCCAGCAGTGGACAGGGCGGCAATCAGCCCCAGCATTTT
length: 14
D: TRBD1
J: TRBJ1-5
size: once
V: TRBV2

CDR3: CASSLQASGETQYF
DNA: TGTGCCAGCAGTTTACAGGCTAGCGGGGAGACCCAGTACTTC
length: 14
D: TRBD2
J: TRBJ2-5
size: .
V: TRBV27

CDR3: CASSFRQGLTNEKLFF
DNA: TGTGCCAGCAGCTTTCGACAGGGCCTTACTAATGAAAAACTGTTTTTT
length: 16
D: TRBD1
J: TRBJ1-4
size: .
V: TRBV5-4

CDR3: CAWSVDGYGDSREKLFF
DNA: TGTGCCTGGAGTGTAGACGGATACGGAGACAGTCGTGAAAAACTGTTTTTT
length: 17
D: .
J: TRBJ1-4
size: .
V: TRBV30

CDR3: CASRTGYNQPQHF
DNA: TGTGCCAGCAGGACAGGATACAATCAGCCCCAGCATTTT
length: 13
D: .
J: TRBJ1-5
size: .
V: TRBV28

CDR3: CASRTIQGGNTEAFF
DNA: TGTGCCAGTAGGACAATACAGGGGGGGAACACTGAAGCTTTCTTT
length: 15
D: TRBD1
J: TRBJ1-1
size: .
V: TRBV19

CDR3: CASSAAGGNQYEQYF
DNA: TGTGCCAGCAGCGCCGCAGGGGGGAATCAATACGAGCAGTACTTC
length: 15
D: .
J: TRBJ2-7
size: .
V: TRBV7-2

CDR3: CASSRGTNYGYTF
DNA: TGCGCCAGCAGCCGGGGCACTAACTATGGCTACACCTTC
length: 13
D: .
J: TRBJ1-2
size: .
V: TRBV4-1

CDR3: CASSQVGGFTDTQYF
DNA: TGTGCCAGCAGCCAAGTAGGAGGGTTCACAGATACGCAGTATTTT
length: 15
D: .
J: TRBJ2-3
size: .
V: TRBV3-1/TRBV3-2

CDR3: CASRAGEIAYEQYF
DNA: TGTGCCAGCAGGGCGGGGGAGATAGCCTACGAGCAGTACTTC
length: 14
D: TRBD2
J: TRBJ2-7
size: once
V: TRBV2

CDR3: CASRPTGANTGELFF
DNA: TGCGCCAGCAGGCCGACAGGGGCGAACACCGGGGAGCTGTTTTTT
length: 15
D: TRBD1
J: TRBJ2-2
size: .
V: TRBV5-1

CDR3: CASSLGWEAGKLFF
DNA: TGCGCCAGCAGCTTGGGTTGGGAGGCTGGAAAACTGTTTTTT
length: 14
D: .
J: TRBJ1-4
size: .
V: TRBV5-1

CDR3: CASSTGGGGQETQYF
DNA: TGTGCCAGTAGTACTGGTGGTGGGGGGCAAGAGACCCAGTACTTC
length: 15
D: .
J: TRBJ2-5
size: .
V: TRBV19

CDR3: CASTLGGLAYEQYF
DNA: TGCGCCAGCACCCTAGGGGGACTAGCATACGAGCAGTACTTC
length: 14
D: TRBD2
J: TRBJ2-7
size: once
V: TRBV10-2

CDR3: CASSLKPDRVETQYF
DNA: TGTGCCAGCAGTTTGAAACCGGACAGGGTAGAGACCCAGTACTTC
length: 15
D: TRBD1
J: TRBJ2-5
size: .
V: TRBV28

CDR3: CASSPRQGTNEKLFF
DNA: TGTGCCAGCAGTCCAAGACAGGGAACTAATGAAAAACTGTTTTTT
length: 15
D: TRBD1
J: TRBJ1-4
size: .
V: TRBV27

CDR3: CASSLGLIAGHEQFF
DNA: TGTGCCAGCAGCTTAGGGCTCATTGCGGGACATGAGCAGTTCTTC
length: 15
D: .
J: TRBJ2-1
size: .
V: TRBV7-2

CDR3: CAAGGRGFETEAFF
DNA: TGTGCCGCAGGGGGCAGGGGGTTTGAGACTGAAGCTTTCTTT
length: 14
D: TRBD1
J: TRBJ1-1
size: .
V: TRBV10-3

CDR3: CASSLAGNKLFF
DNA: TGTGCCAGCAGTTTGGCAGGGAACAAACTGTTTTTT
length: 12
D: .
J: TRBJ1-4
size: .
V: TRBV12-3/TRBV12-4

CDR3: CASSSARTGVNSPLHF
DNA: TGTGCCAGCAGTTCTGCGCGGACAGGGGTTAATTCACCCCTCCACTTT
length: 16
D: TRBD1
J: TRBJ1-6
size: .
V: TRBV28

CDR3: CASSEGTDYNSPLHF
DNA: TGTGCCAGCAGTGAAGGGACAGATTATAATTCACCCCTCCACTTT
length: 15
D: .
J: TRBJ1-6
size: .
V: TRBV2

CDR3: CASSPTYDYGYTF
DNA: TGTGCCAGCAGTCCAACATACGACTATGGCTACACCTTC
length: 13
D: .
J: TRBJ1-2
size: .
V: TRBV27

CDR3: CACKPRAAEKLFF
DNA: TGTGCCTGCAAGCCCCGCGCGGCTGAAAAACTGTTTTTT
length: 13
D: .
J: TRBJ1-4
size: once
V: TRBV30

CDR3: CASSGGTSWVETQYF
DNA: TGTGCCAGCAGCGGTGGGACTAGTTGGGTAGAGACCCAGTACTTC
length: 15
D: TRBD2
J: TRBJ2-5
size: .
V: TRBV7-2

CDR3: CAWSTRVNQPQHF
DNA: TGTGCCTGGAGCACCCGGGTCAATCAGCCCCAGCATTTT
length: 13
D: .
J: TRBJ1-5
size: .
V: TRBV30

CDR3: CASSRTANTGELFF
DNA: TGTGCCAGCAGCCGGACAGCTAACACCGGGGAGCTGTTTTTT
length: 14
D: .
J: TRBJ2-2
size: .
V: TRBV7-9

CDR3: CASSLVKWGDGEKLFF
DNA: TGTGCCAGCAGCTTGGTCAAATGGGGAGACGGTGAAAAACTGTTTTTT
length: 16
D: .
J: TRBJ1-4
size: .
V: TRBV5-6

CDR3: CASRPLAGGPDTQYF
DNA: TGCGCCAGCAGGCCACTAGCGGGAGGGCCAGATACGCAGTATTTT
length: 15
D: TRBD2
J: TRBJ2-3
size: .
V: TRBV10-2

CDR3: CASSHFQGDNGYTF
DNA: TGTGCCAGCAGCCACTTTCAGGGGGATAATGGCTACACCTTC
length: 14
D: TRBD1
J: TRBJ1-2
size: .
V: TRBV3-1/TRBV3-2

CDR3: CASSFYLFGVFF
DNA: TGTGCCAGCAGTTTCTACTTATTTGGAGTTTTCTTT
length: 12
D: .
J: TRBJ1-1
size: .
V: TRBV12-3/TRBV12-4

CDR3: CASSVETGDYEQFF
DNA: TGTGCCAGCAGCGTAGAGACAGGGGATTATGAGCAGTTCTTC
length: 14
D: TRBD1
J: TRBJ2-1
size: once
V: TRBV11-3

CDR3: CASSPSGRAADTQYF
DNA: TGTGCCAGCAGCCCAAGCGGGAGGGCCGCAGATACGCAGTATTTT
length: 15
D: TRBD2
J: TRBJ2-3
size: .
V: TRBV7-6

CDR3: CASSQETGVNQPQHF
DNA: TGTGCCAGCAGCCAGGAAACAGGGGTGAATCAGCCCCAGCATTTT
length: 15
D: TRBD1
J: TRBJ1-5
size: once
V: TRBV4-2

CDR3: CASSSTPLPGANVLTF
DNA: TGTGCCAGCAGTTCGACACCGCTCCCTGGGGCCAACGTCCTGACTTTC
length: 16
D: .
J: TRBJ2-6
size: .
V: TRBV6-5

CDR3: CASSYFGRGQGQPQHF
DNA: TGTGCCAGCAGTTACTTTGGCAGGGGGCAAGGTCAGCCCCAGCATTTT
length: 16
D: TRBD1
J: TRBJ1-5
size: .
V: TRBV6-2/TRBV6-3

CDR3: CASSLEAGEQYF
DNA: TGTGCCAGCAGCTTGGAGGCAGGGGAGCAGTACTTC
length: 12
D: .
J: TRBJ2-7
size: .
V: TRBV5-6

CDR3: CASSLSTRGASEAFF
DNA: TGTGCCAGCAGTTTATCTACCAGGGGAGCATCTGAAGCTTTCTTT
length: 15
D: .
J: TRBJ1-1
size: .
V: TRBV27

CDR3: CASSLEGLNQPQHF
DNA: TGCGCCAGCAGCTTGGAGGGGTTAAATCAGCCCCAGCATTTT
length: 14
D: .
J: TRBJ1-5
size: .
V: TRBV5-1

CDR3: CASSRSGVLPYEQYF
DNA: TGTGCCAGCAGCCGCAGCGGGGTTCTCCCCTACGAGCAGTACTTC
length: 15
D: TRBD2
J: TRBJ2-7
size: once
V: TRBV14